Detailed here is one T cell receptor (beta chain). Antigen: not known. TCRdb reanalysed the RACE reads using MiXCR and keeps one entry per CDR3 protein. The data hold 150,000 to 200,000 distinct CDR3 sequences, with roughly 15% observed a single time. The ends lost 0 bases at V and 4 bases at J; junction bases unmatched: 6. Germline values: CDR1 MGHRA, CDR2 YSYEKL. The CDR3 has 18 amino acids. The sample comes from a study of human T cells and chemical hapten exposure. Time point denoted: patch test 1, 2 weeks after DPC sensitization. Treatment described: therapeutic diphenylcyclopropenone sensitization with weekly scalp DPC. Study-level points and caveats: Sensitizing to DPC left TCRs with a frequency above 1 in 1000 unaltered. Compared to controls, expanded TCRs made significantly more large clusters of similar CDR3s.

The chain carries TRBV4-1 and TRBJ2-3, with 14 bases matching TRBD2. This sequence was found in a woman in her thirties with alopecia areata. Some clones in this sample may be carry-over from other donors' samples. The sample in question was whole blood, obtained in connection with sensitization to the hapten diphenylcyclopropenone (DPC). The CDR3 region is CASSQEGTSGRAADTQYF. The CDR3, as DNA: TGCGCCAGCAGCCAAGAGGGGACTAGCGGGAGAGCGGCAGATACGCAGTATTTT.